This note documents a single T cell receptor (beta chain) sequence. This clone's antigen is unknown. At one of its ends the junction is not consistent with the germline gene, which may arise from a read error. Receptor amplification or capture employed PCR. TCRdb lists the instrument as Illumina HiSeq 4000. High-throughput sequencing was used to profile the TCR beta-chain CDR3 region of every patient. The source study handled its data this way. Drawing on CDR3 differences between clinicopathological groups, the researchers built a classifier meant to tell apart patients with distant-metastatic papillary thyroid cancer. The Shannon index was used to assess repertoire diversity, and the Morisita-Horn index was used to assess tumor-blood repertoire similarity. TCRdb reprocessed the public reads (quality trimming at Q25 with fastp, clone calling with MiXCR) and kept in-frame beta chains. TCRdb's processing, not the study's, gives the V and J calls here. The sample records thousands of clones, roughly 30% of which are singletons. About 14% of the sample belongs to the ten largest clones.

Based on the germline V gene, the CDR1 and CDR2 sequences are MNHNS and SASEGT. Measured from the cysteine to the phenylalanine, the CDR3 is 15 residues long. The kept DNA is CDR3 alone, 45 bases in frame from the first base. None of the patients had been given any treatment before thyroid surgery. The study retrospectively analysed patient clinical samples collected from about 2012 to 2019 using T-cell receptor beta sequencing. The data were obtained in a study of metastatic and nonmetastatic thyroid tumors (dated by TCRdb to between 2020 and 2021). Some background on the complete study: Repertoires from peripheral blood and from tumor or nodule tissue samples of malignant and benign thyroid patients were compared. Results and caveats for the whole study, not just this receptor: TCR beta diversity was reported as significantly higher in malignant tumors than in benign nodules, in both blood and tumor samples.

The chain is encoded by TRBV6-1 joined to TRBJ2-5; TRBD2 matches 16 bases in the middle. Material for sequencing was adjacent normal tissue. This TCR came from a female donor with papillary thyroid cancer or a benign thyroid nodule (not recorded which). Some clones in this sample may be carry-over from other donors' samples. The nucleotide sequence reads TGTGCCAGCAGTACCGGGACTAGCGGGAGGGGGACCAAGTACTTC. Its translation reads: CASSTGTSGRGTKYF.